The rows below give T cell receptor beta chains drawn from one sample of a study of T-cell memory formation after mild COVID-19. TCRdb ran MiXCR on the 5' RACE reads and lists one entry per CDR3 protein. The sample shows about 160,000 distinct CDR3 sequences, 30% to 35% of them seen only once. Sequencing used PBMCs or a T cell subset sorted from them (not recorded which). Receptors originate from an adult woman who had mild COVID-19 (a few samples of this study predate the infection). Cell type and time point are not known. The CDR3 runs from the conserved cysteine through the conserved F or W. Fields, in order: V gene, clone size, J gene, D gene, CDR3 DNA, CDR3 protein. A D gene is named only where the DNA matches it firmly. Only part of the rows carry a size: once, few, many, or a class if the clone is expanded.

>TRBV13|few|TRBJ2-2|TRBD1
TGTGCCAGCAGCTTACAGGGGGCAACGAACACCGGGGAGCTGTTTTTT
CASSLQGATNTGELFF
>TRBV7-9|.|TRBJ1-1|.
TGTGCCAGCAGCGCTCCCGGGACGGGCAACACTGAAGCTTTCTTT
CASSAPGTGNTEAFF
>TRBV6-5|few|TRBJ2-7|TRBD1
TGTGCCAGCAGGCGGGACAGGAGTTCCTACGAGCAGTACTTC
CASRRDRSSYEQYF
>TRBV29-1|.|TRBJ1-2|.
TGCAGCGTTGAGGTCGGCGATTATGGCTACACCTTC
CSVEVGDYGYTF
>TRBV30|once|TRBJ2-3|.
TGTGCCTGGTTCGGACTCGGAGATACGCAGTATTTT
CAWFGLGDTQYF
>TRBV4-1|.|TRBJ2-5|TRBD1
TGCGCCAGCAGCCGGGACAGAGGTACCCTGGGGACCCAGTACTTC
CASSRDRGTLGTQYF
>TRBV29-1|once|TRBJ2-2|TRBD2
TGCAGCGTTGAAGGGACTAGCGGAGACAACCCAAACACCGGGGAGCTGTTTTTT
CSVEGTSGDNPNTGELFF
>TRBV20-1|few|TRBJ1-3|TRBD1
TGCAGTGCTAGAGGTTTCGGGACAGGAATCTCTGGAAACACCATATATTTT
CSARGFGTGISGNTIYF
>TRBV6-6|.|TRBJ1-6|.
TGTGCCAGCCGGAAACAGGCGAACTATAATTCACCCCTCCACTTT
CASRKQANYNSPLHF
>TRBV2|.|TRBJ2-7|TRBD1
TGTGCCAGCAGCCCCGGACAGGGAAGAATATACGAGCAGTACTTC
CASSPGQGRIYEQYF
>TRBV12-3/TRBV12-4|few|TRBJ1-1|.
TGTGCCAGCAGGCTCTCCGGAGGTGTGAACACTGAAGCTTTCTTT
CASRLSGGVNTEAFF
>TRBV2|few|TRBJ2-5|TRBD2
TGTGCCAGCAGTGCGACAGCGGGAGGGCTGGAGACCCAGTACTTC
CASSATAGGLETQYF
>TRBV4-1|.|TRBJ2-7|.
TGCGCCAGCAGCCTCGTCCAAACCTACGAGCAGTACTTC
CASSLVQTYEQYF
>TRBV10-3|few|TRBJ2-1|.
TGTGCGATAAGGGAACGTCACCGGGATGAGCAGTTCTTC
CAIRERHRDEQFF
>TRBV6-5|few|TRBJ2-1|.
TGTGCCAGCAGTCCCCAGGGGGGCTACAATGAGCAGTTCTTC
CASSPQGGYNEQFF
>TRBV7-9|few|TRBJ2-1|.
TGTGCCAGCAGCTTAGAAACGAGGAAGGATGAGCAGTTCTTC
CASSLETRKDEQFF
>TRBV12-3/TRBV12-4|few|TRBJ2-3|TRBD2
TGTGCCAGCAGTTCCTTCGGGGGGGCCTCAGATACGCAGTATTTT
CASSSFGGASDTQYF
>TRBV12-3/TRBV12-4|few|TRBJ1-1|TRBD1
TGTGCCAGTAGCGCGGCAGGGGGCGGTGAAGCTTTCTTT
CASSAAGGGEAFF
>TRBV20-1|few|TRBJ1-1|.
TGCAGTGTTAAGGGGCAGGGGATGAACACTGAAGCTTTCTTT
CSVKGQGMNTEAFF
>TRBV7-9|few|TRBJ2-7|.
TGTGCCAGCGGACCTACTTACGAGCAGTACTTC
CASGPTYEQYF
>TRBV11-3|few|TRBJ2-3|TRBD2
TGTGCCAGCAGCTTGGGACTAGCGGGTCGCACAGATACGCAGTATTTT
CASSLGLAGRTDTQYF
>TRBV7-8|.|TRBJ2-1|TRBD2
TGTGCCAGCAGCTTGAGGCCGCGGGAGGGCCTGGGATACAATGAGCAGTTCTTC
CASSLRPREGLGYNEQFF